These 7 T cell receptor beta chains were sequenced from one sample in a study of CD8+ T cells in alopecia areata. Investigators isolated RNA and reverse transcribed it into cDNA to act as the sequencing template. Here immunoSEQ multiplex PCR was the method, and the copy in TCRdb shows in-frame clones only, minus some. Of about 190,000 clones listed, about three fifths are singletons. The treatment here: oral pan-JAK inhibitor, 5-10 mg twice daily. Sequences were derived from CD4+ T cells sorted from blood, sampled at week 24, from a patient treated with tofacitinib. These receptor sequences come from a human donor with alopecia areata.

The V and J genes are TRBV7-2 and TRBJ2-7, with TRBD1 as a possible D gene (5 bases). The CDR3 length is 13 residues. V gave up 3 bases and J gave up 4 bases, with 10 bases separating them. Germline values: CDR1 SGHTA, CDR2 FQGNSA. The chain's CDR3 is CASSLGPSYEQYF. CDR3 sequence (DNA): TGTGCCAGCAGCTTGGGGCCGTCTTACGAGCAGTACTTC.

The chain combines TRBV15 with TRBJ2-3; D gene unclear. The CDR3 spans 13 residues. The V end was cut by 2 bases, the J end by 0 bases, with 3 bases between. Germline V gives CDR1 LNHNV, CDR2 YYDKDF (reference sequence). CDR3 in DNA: TGTGCCACCAGCAGAACTAGCACAGATACGCAGTATTTT. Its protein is CATSRTSTDTQYF.

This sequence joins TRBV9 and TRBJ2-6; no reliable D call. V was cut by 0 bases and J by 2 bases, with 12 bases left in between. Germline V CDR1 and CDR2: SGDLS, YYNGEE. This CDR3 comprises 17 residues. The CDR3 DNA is TGTGCCAGCAGCGTAGGGGCCCGGCAGGCTGGGGCCAACGTCCTGACTTTC. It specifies CASSVGARQAGANVLTF.

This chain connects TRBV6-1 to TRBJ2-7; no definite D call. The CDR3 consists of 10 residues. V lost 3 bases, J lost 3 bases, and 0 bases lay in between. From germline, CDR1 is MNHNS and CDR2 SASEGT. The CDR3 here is CASSDYEQYF. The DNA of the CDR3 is TGTGCCAGCAGTGACTACGAGCAGTACTTC.

The CDR3 DNA reads TGTGCCAGCAGCTTACCTAGTCAGGGGGCGCTTGGCTACACCTTC. Its protein product is CASSLPSQGALGYTF. The chain uses TRBV11-3 and TRBJ1-2; 8 bases are shared with TRBD1. Germline trimming cut 2 bases from V and 7 bases from J; bases unmatched to any gene: 9. CDR3 size: 15 residues. CDR1 and CDR2 from the germline V gene are SGHNT and YENEEA.

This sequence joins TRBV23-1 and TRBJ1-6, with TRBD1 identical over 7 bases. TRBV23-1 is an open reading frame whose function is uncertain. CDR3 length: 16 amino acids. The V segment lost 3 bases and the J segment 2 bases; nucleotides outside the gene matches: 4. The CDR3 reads CASSHRQGTYNSPLHF. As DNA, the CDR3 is TGCGCCAGCAGTCATCGACAGGGAACCTATAATTCACCCCTCCACTTT.

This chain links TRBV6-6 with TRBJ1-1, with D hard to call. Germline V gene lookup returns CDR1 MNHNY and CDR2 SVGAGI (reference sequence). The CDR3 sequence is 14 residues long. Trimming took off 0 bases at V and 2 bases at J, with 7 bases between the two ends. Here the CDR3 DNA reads TGTGCCAGCAGTTACTCGAGGGATAACACTGAAGCTTTCTTT. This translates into CASSYSRDNTEAFF.